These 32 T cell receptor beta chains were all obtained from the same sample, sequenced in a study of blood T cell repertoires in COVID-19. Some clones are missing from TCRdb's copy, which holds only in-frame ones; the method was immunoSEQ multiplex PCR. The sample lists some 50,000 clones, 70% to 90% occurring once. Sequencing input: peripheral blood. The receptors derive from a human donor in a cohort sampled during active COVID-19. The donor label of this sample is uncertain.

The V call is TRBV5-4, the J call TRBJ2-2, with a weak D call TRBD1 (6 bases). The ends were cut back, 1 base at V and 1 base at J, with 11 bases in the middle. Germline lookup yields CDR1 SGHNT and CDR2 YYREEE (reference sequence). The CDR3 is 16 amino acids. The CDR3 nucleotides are TGTGCCAGCAGCTTGACATCCAGGGGGAACACCGGGGAGCTGTTTTTT. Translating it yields CASSLTSRGNTGELFF.

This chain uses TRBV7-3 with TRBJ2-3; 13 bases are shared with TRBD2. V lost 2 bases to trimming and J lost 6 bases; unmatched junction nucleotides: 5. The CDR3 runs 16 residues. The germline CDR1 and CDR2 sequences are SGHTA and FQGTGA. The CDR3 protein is CASSLGLAGVVDTQYF. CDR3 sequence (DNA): TGTGCCAGCAGCTTAGGACTAGCGGGGGTAGTTGATACGCAGTATTTT.

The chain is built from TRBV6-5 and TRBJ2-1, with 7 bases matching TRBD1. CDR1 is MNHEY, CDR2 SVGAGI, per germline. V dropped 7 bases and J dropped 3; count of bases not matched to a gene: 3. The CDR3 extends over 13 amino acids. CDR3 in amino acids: CASKTGDYNEQFF. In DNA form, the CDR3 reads TGTGCCAGCAAAACAGGGGACTACAATGAGCAGTTCTTC.

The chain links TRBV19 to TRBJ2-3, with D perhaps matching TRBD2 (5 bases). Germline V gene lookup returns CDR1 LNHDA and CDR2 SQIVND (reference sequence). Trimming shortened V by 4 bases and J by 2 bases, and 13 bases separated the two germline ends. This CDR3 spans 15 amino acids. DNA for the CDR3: TGTGCCAGTAGTAGGACTTTCAAATCCACAGATACGCAGTATTTT. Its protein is CASSRTFKSTDTQYF.

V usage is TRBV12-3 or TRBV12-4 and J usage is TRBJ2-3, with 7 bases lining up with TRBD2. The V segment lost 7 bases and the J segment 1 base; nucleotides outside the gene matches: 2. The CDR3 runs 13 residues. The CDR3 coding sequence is TGTGCCAGCAAGGGGAGGGGCACAGATACGCAGTATTTT. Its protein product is CASKGRGTDTQYF.

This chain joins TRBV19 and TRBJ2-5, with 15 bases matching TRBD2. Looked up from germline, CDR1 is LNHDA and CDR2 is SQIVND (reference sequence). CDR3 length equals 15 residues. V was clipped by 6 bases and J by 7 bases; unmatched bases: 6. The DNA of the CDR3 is TGTGCCAGTAGCGGACTAGCGGGGGGGCTCGGGACCCAGTACTTC. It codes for CASSGLAGGLGTQYF.

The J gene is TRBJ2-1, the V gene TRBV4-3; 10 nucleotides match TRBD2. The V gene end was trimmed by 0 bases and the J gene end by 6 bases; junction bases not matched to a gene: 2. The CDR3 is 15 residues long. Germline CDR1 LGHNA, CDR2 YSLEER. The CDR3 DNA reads TGCGCCAGCAGCCAAGAGGGACTAGCGAGCAATGAGCAGTTCTTC. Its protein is CASSQEGLASNEQFF.

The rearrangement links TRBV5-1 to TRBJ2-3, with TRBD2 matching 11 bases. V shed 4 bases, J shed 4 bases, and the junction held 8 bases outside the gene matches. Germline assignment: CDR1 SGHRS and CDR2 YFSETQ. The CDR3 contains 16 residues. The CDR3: CASSQLTSGVSDTQYF. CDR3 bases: TGCGCCAGCAGCCAACTGACTAGCGGGGTTTCAGATACGCAGTATTTT.

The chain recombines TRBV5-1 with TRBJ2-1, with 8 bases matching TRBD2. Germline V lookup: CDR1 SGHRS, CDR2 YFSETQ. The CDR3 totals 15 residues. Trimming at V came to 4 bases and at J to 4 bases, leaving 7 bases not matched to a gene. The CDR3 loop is CASSLASGGYNEQFF. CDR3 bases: TGCGCCAGCAGCCTCGCCAGCGGGGGATACAATGAGCAGTTCTTC.

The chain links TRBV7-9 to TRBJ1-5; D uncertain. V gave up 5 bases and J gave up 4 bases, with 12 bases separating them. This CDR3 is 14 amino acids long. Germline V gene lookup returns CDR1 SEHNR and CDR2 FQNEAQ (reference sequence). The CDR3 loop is CASSVSRGNQPQHF. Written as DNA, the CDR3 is TGTGCCAGCAGCGTATCCAGAGGAAATCAGCCCCAGCATTTT.

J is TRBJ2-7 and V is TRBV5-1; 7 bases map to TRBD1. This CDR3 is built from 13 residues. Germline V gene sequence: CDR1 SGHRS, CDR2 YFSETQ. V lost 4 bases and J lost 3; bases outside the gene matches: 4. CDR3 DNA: TGCGCCAGCAGCCCGACAGGGAACTACGAGCAGTACTTC. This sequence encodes CASSPTGNYEQYF.

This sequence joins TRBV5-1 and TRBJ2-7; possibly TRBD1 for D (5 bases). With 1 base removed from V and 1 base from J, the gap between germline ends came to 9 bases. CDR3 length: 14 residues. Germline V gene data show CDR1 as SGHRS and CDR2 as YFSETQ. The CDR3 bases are TGCGCCAGCAGCTTGACCGCAGGGTCCTACGAGCAGTACTTC. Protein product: CASSLTAGSYEQYF.

The CDR3 DNA is TGTGCCAGCTCACCACCAGGGGGTCGGGACATTCAGTACTTC. Translating it yields CASSPPGGRDIQYF. The rearrangement links TRBV18 to TRBJ2-4; weak D call: TRBD1 (6 bases). The CDR3 has 14 residues. The germline V and J ends were trimmed by 0 bases and 8 bases, with 11 bases remaining between them. CDR1 is KGHSH, CDR2 LQKENI, per germline.

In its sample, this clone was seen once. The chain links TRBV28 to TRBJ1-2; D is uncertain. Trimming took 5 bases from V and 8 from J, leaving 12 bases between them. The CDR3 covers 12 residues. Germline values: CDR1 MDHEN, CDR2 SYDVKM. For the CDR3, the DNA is TGTGCCAGCAGTCAAATTAGTTGGGGCTACACCTTC. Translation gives CASSQISWGYTF.

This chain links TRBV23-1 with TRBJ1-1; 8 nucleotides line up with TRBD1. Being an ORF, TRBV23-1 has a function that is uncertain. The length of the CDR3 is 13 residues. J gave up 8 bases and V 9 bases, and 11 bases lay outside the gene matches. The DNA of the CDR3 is TGCGCCAGGGTCAGGGGGCGCCCCTACGAAGCTTTCTTT. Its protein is CARVRGRPYEAFF.

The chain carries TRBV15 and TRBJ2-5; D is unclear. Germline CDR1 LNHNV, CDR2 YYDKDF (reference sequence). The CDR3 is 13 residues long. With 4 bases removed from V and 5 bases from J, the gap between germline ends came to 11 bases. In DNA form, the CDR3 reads TGTGCCACCAGCATACGGTTCAAGGAGACCCAGTACTTC. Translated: CATSIRFKETQYF.

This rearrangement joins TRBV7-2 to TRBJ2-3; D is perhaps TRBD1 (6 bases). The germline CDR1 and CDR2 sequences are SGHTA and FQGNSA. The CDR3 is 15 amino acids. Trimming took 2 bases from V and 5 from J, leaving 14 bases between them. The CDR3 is CASSLTGQGIDTQYF. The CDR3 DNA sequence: TGTGCCAGCAGCTTAACGGGTCAGGGGATAGATACGCAGTATTTT.

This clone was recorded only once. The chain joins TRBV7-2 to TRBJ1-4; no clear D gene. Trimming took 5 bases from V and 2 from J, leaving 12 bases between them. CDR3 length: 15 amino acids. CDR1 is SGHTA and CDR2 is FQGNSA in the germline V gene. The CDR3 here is CASSLLGSTNEKLFF. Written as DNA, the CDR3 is TGTGCCAGCAGCCTCCTAGGGAGCACTAATGAAAAACTGTTTTTT.

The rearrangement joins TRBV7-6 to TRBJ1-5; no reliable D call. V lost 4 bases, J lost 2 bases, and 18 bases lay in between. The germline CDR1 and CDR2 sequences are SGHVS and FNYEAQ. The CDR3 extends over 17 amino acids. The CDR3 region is CASSSGQRKAGNQPQHF. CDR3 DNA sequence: TGTGCCAGCAGCTCCGGGCAGCGGAAAGCGGGCAATCAGCCCCAGCATTTT.

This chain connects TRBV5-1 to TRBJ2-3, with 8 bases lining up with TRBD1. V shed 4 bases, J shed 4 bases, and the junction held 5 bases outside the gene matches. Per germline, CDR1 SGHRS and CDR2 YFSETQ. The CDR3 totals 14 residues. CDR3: CASSLPDRADTQYF. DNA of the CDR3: TGCGCCAGCAGCCTTCCGGACAGGGCAGATACGCAGTATTTT. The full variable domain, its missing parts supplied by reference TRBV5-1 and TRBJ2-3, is KAGVTQTPRYLIKTRGQQVTLSCSPISGHRSVSWYQQTPGQGLQFLFEYFSETQRNKGNFPGRFSGRQFSNSRSEMNVSTLELGDSALYLCASSLPDRADTQYFGPGTRLTVL.

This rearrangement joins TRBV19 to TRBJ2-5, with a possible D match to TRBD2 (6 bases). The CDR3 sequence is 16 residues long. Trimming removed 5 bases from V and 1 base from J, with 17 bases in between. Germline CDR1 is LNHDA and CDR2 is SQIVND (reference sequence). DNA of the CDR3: TGTGCCAGTAGTCCACTGGGACTGATGGTCCAAGAGACCCAGTACTTC. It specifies CASSPLGLMVQETQYF.

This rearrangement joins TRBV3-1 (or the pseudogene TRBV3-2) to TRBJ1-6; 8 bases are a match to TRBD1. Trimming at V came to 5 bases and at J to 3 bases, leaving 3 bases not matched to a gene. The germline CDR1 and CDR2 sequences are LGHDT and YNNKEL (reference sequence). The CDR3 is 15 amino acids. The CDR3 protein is CASSTGQGYNSPLHF. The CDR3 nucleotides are TGTGCCAGCAGCACCGGACAGGGCTATAATTCACCCCTCCACTTT.

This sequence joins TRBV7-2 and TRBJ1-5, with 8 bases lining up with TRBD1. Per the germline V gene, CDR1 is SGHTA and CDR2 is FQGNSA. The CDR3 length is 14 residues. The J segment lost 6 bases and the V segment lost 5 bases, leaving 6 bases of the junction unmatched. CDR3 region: CASSGNRGTQPQHF. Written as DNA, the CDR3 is TGTGCCAGCAGCGGTAACAGGGGGACTCAGCCCCAGCATTTT.

This CDR3 reads CAIRAGGKVNYGYTF. For the CDR3, the DNA is TGTGCCATCCGGGCAGGGGGCAAGGTAAACTATGGCTACACCTTC. The rearrangement uses TRBV10-3 and TRBJ1-2, with 8 nucleotides matching TRBD1. From germline, CDR1 is ENHRY and CDR2 SYGVKD. The CDR3 has 15 residues. J lost 2 bases, V lost 8 bases, and 10 bases had no gene match.

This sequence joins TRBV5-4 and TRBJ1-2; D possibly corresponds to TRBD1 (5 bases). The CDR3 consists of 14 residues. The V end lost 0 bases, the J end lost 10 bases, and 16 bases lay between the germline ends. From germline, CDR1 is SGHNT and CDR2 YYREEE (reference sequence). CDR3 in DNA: TGTGCCAGCAGCTTGGAAGTATTCAGGGTAAACTACACCTTC. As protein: CASSLEVFRVNYTF.

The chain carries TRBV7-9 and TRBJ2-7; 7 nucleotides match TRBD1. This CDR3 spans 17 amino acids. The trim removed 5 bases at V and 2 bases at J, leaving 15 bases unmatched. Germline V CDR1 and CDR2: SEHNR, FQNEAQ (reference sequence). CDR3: CASSPRDSQFYPYEQYF. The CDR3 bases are TGTGCCAGCAGCCCCCGGGACAGCCAATTTTACCCCTACGAGCAGTACTTC.

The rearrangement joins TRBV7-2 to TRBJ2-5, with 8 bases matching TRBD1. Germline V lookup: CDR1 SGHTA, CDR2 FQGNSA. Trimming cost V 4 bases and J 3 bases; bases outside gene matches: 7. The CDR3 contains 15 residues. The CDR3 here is CASSSRQGRKETQYF. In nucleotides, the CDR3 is TGTGCCAGCAGCTCCCGACAGGGGCGTAAAGAGACCCAGTACTTC.

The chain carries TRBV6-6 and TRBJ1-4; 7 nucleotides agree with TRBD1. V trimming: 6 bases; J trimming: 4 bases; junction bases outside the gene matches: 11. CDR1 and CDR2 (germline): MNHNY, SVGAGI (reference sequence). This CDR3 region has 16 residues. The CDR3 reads CASRSAGTARNEKLFF. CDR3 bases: TGTGCCAGCAGGTCCGCCGGGACAGCCCGTAATGAAAAACTGTTTTTT.

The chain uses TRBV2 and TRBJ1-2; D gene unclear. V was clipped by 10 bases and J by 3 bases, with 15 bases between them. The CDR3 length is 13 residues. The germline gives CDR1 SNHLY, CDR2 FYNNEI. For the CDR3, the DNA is TGTGCCACCCATGGTCCAGTGGACTATGGCTACACCTTC. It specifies CATHGPVDYGYTF.

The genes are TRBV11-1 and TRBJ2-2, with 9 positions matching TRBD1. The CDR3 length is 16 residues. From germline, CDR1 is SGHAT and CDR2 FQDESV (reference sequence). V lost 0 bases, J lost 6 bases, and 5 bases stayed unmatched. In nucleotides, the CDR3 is TGTGCCAGCAGCTTAGCGAGGACAGGGGCAGCCGGGGAGCTGTTTTTT. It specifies CASSLARTGAAGELFF.

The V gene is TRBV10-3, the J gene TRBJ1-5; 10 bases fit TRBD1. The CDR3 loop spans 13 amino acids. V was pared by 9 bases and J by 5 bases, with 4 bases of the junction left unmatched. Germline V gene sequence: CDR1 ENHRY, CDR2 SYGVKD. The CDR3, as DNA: TGTGCCATAGCCGGGACAGGGGATCAGCCCCAGCATTTT. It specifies CAIAGTGDQPQHF.

CDR3 loop: CASSPSGLAGETQYF. Written as DNA, the CDR3 is TGTGCCAGCTCACCATCCGGACTAGCAGGGGAGACCCAGTACTTC. The J gene is TRBJ2-5, the V gene TRBV18; 8 bases line up with TRBD2. CDR3 length: 15 residues. The germline CDR1 and CDR2 sequences are KGHSH and LQKENI. V was pared by 2 bases and J by 5 bases, with 7 bases of the junction left unmatched.